This section outlines one T cell receptor (beta chain) sequence together with its context. Its antigen remains unknown. This sample is drawn from a study of vaccination effects on CD4 cells after COVID-19. Study as a whole: Two doses of BNT162b2 or mRNA-1273 vaccine were administered to participants. Study-wide results and limits: There was only 1 of 255 vaccine-induced clones in healthy vaccinees that cross-reacted with common cold coronaviruses.

The germline CDR1 and CDR2 sequences are SGHDN and FVKESK. Trimming pared 1 base from V and 4 bases from J, leaving 15 bases between. The CDR3 length is 16 residues. Expansion of antigen-specific CD4+ T cells with viral peptide pools was carried out by the ViraFEST assay before sequencing. After roughly 10 days in culture, the CD4+ T cells were isolated. The table came from immunoSEQ multiplex PCR; TCRdb's copy has only in-frame clones and leaves some out. The sample lists tens of thousands of clones, roughly 81% seen once, with roughly 2.7% in the top ten. Sequencing used CD4+ T cells from PBMCs cultured with HCoV-229E spike peptides, obtained before COVID-19 vaccination. The chain employs TRBV14 and TRBJ2-3, with D maybe TRBD2 (5 bases). The receptor's source is a human donor who received a COVID-19 vaccine. The CDR3 DNA reads as TGTGCCAGCAGCCAAGCCTACCGGGGTGGGCCAGATACGCAGTATTTT. As protein: CASSQAYRGGPDTQYF.